Below, 26 T cell receptor beta chains from the same sample are listed, as sequenced in a study of blood T cell repertoires in COVID-19. Repertoires were generated with immunoSEQ multiplex PCR, while TCRdb's copy carries only in-frame clones and drops some. The table lists about 330,000 clones, approximately 90% of them singletons. Input material: PBMCs or T cells enriched from blood (not recorded which). All receptors derive from a woman aged 25 to 39 who had recovered from COVID-19.

The V and J genes are TRBV24-1 and TRBJ1-2, with 10 bases matching TRBD1. CDR1 is KGHDR, CDR2 SFDVKD, per germline. The CDR3 runs 17 residues. Trimming cost V 3 bases and J 7 bases; bases outside gene matches: 13. The CDR3 sequence is CATSDSAEGQGLGGYTF. In DNA form, the CDR3 reads TGTGCCACCAGTGATAGCGCCGAGGGACAGGGGTTGGGTGGCTACACCTTC.

The chain is built from TRBV5-6 and TRBJ1-4; TRBD1 is a possible D gene (5 bases). Germline CDR1 and CDR2: SGHDT and YYEEEE. V gave up 2 bases and J gave up 8 bases, with 16 bases separating them. This CDR3 is built from 15 residues. The CDR3 reads CASSFVPTANEKLFF. As DNA, the CDR3 is TGTGCCAGCAGCTTCGTTCCGACAGCGAACGAAAAACTGTTTTTT.

The rearrangement uses TRBV2 and TRBJ2-3; 14 bases align to TRBD2. CDR1 is SNHLY, CDR2 FYNNEI, per germline. The CDR3 spans 16 residues. V shed 6 bases, J shed 2 bases, and the junction held 4 bases outside the gene matches. CDR3 nucleotides: TGTGCCAGCAGCCGGACTAGCGGGGGGATCACAGATACGCAGTATTTT. Its translation is CASSRTSGGITDTQYF.

J is TRBJ1-5 and V is TRBV4-2; D is undetermined. The CDR3 sequence is 15 residues long. With 1 base removed from V and 4 bases from J, the gap between germline ends came to 11 bases. In germline, CDR1 is LGHNA, CDR2 YNFKEQ. CDR3 bases: TGTGCCAGCAGCCAAGGTCTCAGTAATAATCAGCCCCAGCATTTT. Translation: CASSQGLSNNQPQHF.

CDR3 amino acids: CAWETGANTGELFF. CDR3 DNA: TGTGCCTGGGAAACAGGGGCTAACACCGGGGAGCTGTTTTTT. This sequence joins TRBV30 and TRBJ2-2; 7 nucleotides line up with TRBD1. The ends lost 5 bases at V and 2 bases at J; junction bases unmatched: 5. Germline V gives CDR1 GTSNPN, CDR2 SVGIG (reference sequence). CDR3 length: 14 residues.

The chain carries TRBV27 and TRBJ1-6, with no clear D. The CDR3 has 12 amino acids. V lost 4 bases, J lost 7 bases, and 5 bases lay in between. CDR1 and CDR2 from the germline V gene are MNHEY and SMNVEV (reference sequence). The CDR3 bases are TGTGCCAGCAGTTCACAGAATTCACCCCTCCACTTT. Translation gives CASSSQNSPLHF.

The chain employs TRBV15 and TRBJ2-3, with D perhaps matching TRBD1 (6 bases). V lost 0 bases to trimming and J lost 2 bases, with 18 bases between them. This CDR3 is 18 amino acids long. CDR1 and CDR2 (germline): LNHNV, YYDKDF (reference sequence). The CDR3 DNA follows: TGTGCCACCAGCAGAGACCGTCAGACAGGTCGGGCCACAGATACGCAGTATTTT. This codes for CATSRDRQTGRATDTQYF.

This clone was seen more than once but under ten times. V usage is TRBV9 and J usage is TRBJ1-3; D is uncertain. Germline lookup yields CDR1 SGDLS and CDR2 YYNGEE. V dropped 0 bases and J dropped 4 bases, with 11 bases sitting between them. This CDR3 is 15 amino acids long. CDR3 sequence: CASSVGYSRGNTIYF. Here the CDR3 DNA reads TGTGCCAGCAGCGTAGGCTACTCTCGGGGAAACACCATATATTTT.

The chain couples TRBV6-5 to TRBJ1-3; maybe TRBD1 (5 bases). CDR3 length: 15 residues. The germline V and J ends were trimmed by 7 bases and 4 bases, with 17 bases remaining between them. The germline gives CDR1 MNHEY, CDR2 SVGAGI. The CDR3 nucleotides read TGTGCCAGCACCTGGGGCGGCCGGCCGGGAAACACCATATATTTT. It translates to CASTWGGRPGNTIYF.

The CDR3 sequence is CASSLGTGSYEQYF. The CDR3 coding sequence is TGTGCCAGCAGCCTCGGGACAGGGTCCTACGAGCAGTACTTC. The V gene is TRBV6-5, the J gene TRBJ2-7; TRBD1 aligns across 9 bases. CDR3 length equals 14 residues. J lost 1 base, V lost 6 bases, and 4 bases had no gene match. CDR1 is MNHEY, CDR2 SVGAGI, per germline.

The chain recombines TRBV5-3 with TRBJ2-3, with D possibly being TRBD2 (6 bases). TRBV5-3 is known as an ORF, though its function is uncertain. V was pared by 8 bases and J by 3 bases, with 22 bases between. The CDR3 has 16 amino acids. The CDR3 protein is CARAVEGTLSTDTQYF. The CDR3 DNA reads TGTGCCAGGGCAGTAGAGGGGACTTTGAGTACAGATACGCAGTATTTT.

V gene TRBV5-5 combines with J gene TRBJ1-1; D perhaps matches TRBD1 (5 bases). The germline V and J ends were trimmed by 0 bases and 3 bases, with 15 bases remaining between them. This CDR3 region has 16 residues. Germline CDR1 is SGHKS and CDR2 is YYEKEE (reference sequence). The CDR3 nucleotides read TGTGCCAGCAGCTTGGGCGGGGGTCTAGTTTACACTGAAGCTTTCTTT. This gives the protein CASSLGGGLVYTEAFF.

The V gene is TRBV5-6, the J gene TRBJ1-4; D remains unclear. Germline V gene lookup returns CDR1 SGHDT and CDR2 YYEEEE. The length of the CDR3 is 14 residues. V dropped 6 bases and J dropped 5 bases, with 14 bases sitting between them. The CDR3 spells CASKDQRTNEKLFF. CDR3 bases: TGTGCCAGCAAGGACCAGCGGACCAATGAAAAACTGTTTTTT.

This chain links TRBV4-2 with TRBJ1-4; TRBD1 might be the D (6 bases). V lost 2 bases and J 5 bases, leaving 18 bases between the germline ends. CDR3 size: 17 residues. Germline loops: CDR1 LGHNA, CDR2 YNFKEQ. The CDR3 bases are TGTGCCAGCAGCCAACGAGGGGCGGGGGGGCCGAATGAAAAACTGTTTTTT. It specifies CASSQRGAGGPNEKLFF.

This clone showed up just a few times. The chain joins TRBV3-1 (or the pseudogene TRBV3-2) to TRBJ2-2; TRBD2 agrees at 8 bases. The germline CDR1 and CDR2 sequences are LGHDT and YNNKEL (reference sequence). V was pared by 3 bases and J by 3 bases, with 6 bases of the junction left unmatched. This CDR3 region has 16 residues. The CDR3 DNA reads TGTGCCAGCAGCCACCGGGGGGGGGCGGACACCGGGGAGCTGTTTTTT. Its translation is CASSHRGGADTGELFF.

The genes are TRBV5-1 and TRBJ2-7; possible D gene TRBD1, 6 bases. Germline CDR1 reads SGHRS; CDR2 reads YFSETQ. The CDR3 consists of 14 residues. V lost 7 bases and J lost 3, with 17 bases in between. Here the CDR3 reads CASGYLDSIYEQYF. CDR3 nucleotides: TGCGCCAGCGGATACCTGGACAGCATCTACGAGCAGTACTTC.

V and J are TRBV3-1 (or the pseudogene TRBV3-2) and TRBJ2-7; D ambiguous. V was pared by 1 base and J by 7 bases, with 11 bases between. This CDR3 has 13 residues. CDR1 and CDR2 (germline): LGHDT, YNNKEL (reference sequence). CDR3 sequence: CASSQVPQVEQYF. CDR3 DNA sequence: TGTGCCAGCAGCCAAGTCCCGCAGGTTGAGCAGTACTTC.

This clone was detected only once. The chain combines TRBV2 with TRBJ1-1; no reliable D call. V was trimmed by 8 bases and J by 7 bases, leaving 17 bases between them. Germline loops: CDR1 SNHLY, CDR2 FYNNEI. The CDR3 has 13 amino acids. The CDR3 protein is CASPMGGTGEAFF. For the CDR3, the DNA is TGTGCCAGCCCGATGGGAGGCACCGGTGAAGCTTTCTTT.

The chain employs TRBV19 and TRBJ1-5, with 7 positions matching TRBD1. V lost 3 bases and J lost 3; bases outside the gene matches: 8. The CDR3 has 16 residues. Germline V gene lookup returns CDR1 LNHDA and CDR2 SQIVND (reference sequence). The CDR3 reads CASSMALGQVNQPQHF. The DNA of the CDR3 is TGTGCCAGTAGTATGGCTTTAGGACAGGTCAATCAGCCCCAGCATTTT. Using reference TRBV19 and TRBJ1-5 for the parts outside the CDR3, the full variable domain is DGGITQSPKYLFRKEGQNVTLSCEQNLNHDAMYWYRQDPGQGLRLIYYSQIVNDFQKGDIAEGYSVSREKKESFPLTVTSAQKNPTAFYLCASSMALGQVNQPQHFGDGTRLSIL.

The chain couples TRBV19 to TRBJ2-2; TRBD1 matches at 11 bases. Germline assignment: CDR1 LNHDA and CDR2 SQIVND (reference sequence). The CDR3 extends over 15 amino acids. V dropped 4 bases and J dropped 5; count of bases not matched to a gene: 3. The CDR3 sequence is CASSRGTGGTGELFF. Here the CDR3 DNA reads TGTGCCAGTAGTAGGGGGACAGGGGGGACCGGGGAGCTGTTTTTT.

The V gene is TRBV6-5, the J gene TRBJ1-5, with 8 bases that match TRBD1. The CDR3 is 15 amino acids. CDR1 MNHEY and CDR2 SVGAGI come from the germline V gene. Germline trimming cut 8 bases from V and 7 bases from J; bases unmatched to any gene: 13. CDR3 DNA: TGTGCCAGCCGATACGGGGCAGGGGGCTCCCAGCCCCAGCATTTT. This codes for CASRYGAGGSQPQHF.

This clone was seen once. V and J are TRBV6-1 and TRBJ1-2; TRBD1 might be the D (5 bases). Trimming shortened V by 3 bases and J by 0 bases, and 8 bases separated the two germline ends. Germline CDR1 and CDR2: MNHNS and SASEGT. This CDR3 is 14 amino acids long. CDR3 in DNA: TGTGCCAGCAGTGATGGAGGGGCTAACTATGGCTACACCTTC. It encodes CASSDGGANYGYTF.

The chain employs TRBV30 and TRBJ1-1; 9 bases are shared with TRBD1. Germline CDR1 and CDR2: GTSNPN and SVGIG (reference sequence). The V and J ends lost 2 bases and 5 bases, in that order; junction bases with no gene match: 6. The CDR3 sequence is 14 residues long. CDR3 sequence: CAWSSGTGWTEAFF. Here the CDR3 DNA reads TGTGCCTGGAGTTCCGGGACAGGGTGGACTGAAGCTTTCTTT.

This clone was seen only once. This sequence joins TRBV6-5 and TRBJ2-5; D is possibly TRBD1 (5 bases). Germline V gives CDR1 MNHEY, CDR2 SVGAGI. The CDR3 spans 13 residues. Deletions cut 2 bases from V and 2 bases from J, with 6 bases between. The CDR3 loop is CASSYDRQETQYF. CDR3 in DNA: TGTGCCAGCAGTTACGACAGACAAGAGACCCAGTACTTC.

The V and J genes are TRBV12-3 or TRBV12-4 and TRBJ1-2; D possibly corresponds to TRBD1 (6 bases). V was clipped by 2 bases and J by 6 bases, with 10 bases between them. CDR3 length: 13 residues. CDR3 DNA: TGTGCCAGCAGTTTAAACCAGGGGAATGGCTACACCTTC. Residues: CASSLNQGNGYTF.

V usage is TRBV19 and J usage is TRBJ1-2; the D gene is possibly TRBD1 (6 bases). The germline V gene encodes CDR1 LNHDA and CDR2 SQIVND (reference sequence). Trimming shortened V by 3 bases and J by 8 bases, and 10 bases separated the two germline ends. The CDR3 is 12 amino acids. CDR3 DNA: TGTGCCAGTAGTATGGGGGCGCGGGGCTACACCTTC. Amino acid sequence: CASSMGARGYTF.